This T cell receptor beta chain was recorded in a study of CXCR3-negative and CXCR3-positive naive CD8 T cells. CD45RO-CCR7+CD27+CD95- cells counted as naive CD8+ T cells. General observations from the study: Researchers report that CXCR3-positive naive cells carry more hydrophobic TRB CDR3s than CXCR3-negative naive cells. Surface CD5 matched across naive subsets, and TRB CDR3 properties served to infer TCR strength. Memory CD8+ cells had much lower diversity, and both naive subsets had comparably high diversity. CXCR3-negative and CXCR3-positive naive cells shared comparable TRBV-TRBJ usage, but memory cells did not.

UMI-tagged TRB cDNA libraries were built via 5' RACE. TCRdb reanalyzed the 5' RACE reads, giving one entry per CDR3 protein sequence and no DNA. This sample's table reports under 90,000 distinct CDR3 sequences. Points on this clonotype: Its antigen is not known.

Per germline, CDR1 MNHEY and CDR2 SMNVEV (reference sequence). The CDR3 consists of 13 residues. V usage is TRBV27 and J usage is TRBJ1-6. Sequencing was done on a sample of naive CXCR3+ CD8+ T cells from blood. Documented subset: CD45RO-CCR7+CD27+CD95- naive CD8+ T cells expressing CXCR3 (TNR3+). The source is a human donor in good health. Some clones in this sample may be carry-over from other donors' samples. The CDR3: CASSLSRVSPLHF.